This passage covers 20 T cell receptor beta chains from one sample sequenced in a study of T cell repertoires in cytomegalovirus infection. TCRdb processed the reads anew with MiXCR; each CDR3 protein has one entry. The sample carries around 130,000 distinct CDR3 sequences, approximately 9.2% recorded once. Sequenced sample: PBMCs. Receptors originate from a human donor in good health (CMV status not recorded). Some clones in this sample may be carry-over from other donors' samples.

The gene calls are TRBV20-1 and TRBJ2-7, with 9 bases matching TRBD2. This CDR3 contains 17 residues. V gave up 4 bases and J gave up 2 bases; unmatched junction bases: 15. The germline gives CDR1 DFQATT, CDR2 SNEGSKA (reference sequence). The CDR3 spells CSAIDGGRRGGTYEQYF. The CDR3 DNA is TGCAGTGCTATCGACGGGGGGCGGCGGGGGGGGACCTACGAGCAGTACTTC.

This clonotype came up many times. The rearrangement links TRBV2 to TRBJ2-5, with D possibly TRBD1 on 5 matching bases. Trimming pared 6 bases from V and 2 bases from J, leaving 19 bases between. Germline V gene data show CDR1 as SNHLY and CDR2 as FYNNEI. The length of the CDR3 is 16 residues. CDR3: CASRALVVGQQETQYF. The CDR3 DNA reads TGTGCCAGCAGGGCGCTTGTTGTGGGGCAGCAAGAGACCCAGTACTTC.

This clonotype was counted only a few times. This chain uses TRBV29-1 with TRBJ1-1; D unresolved. CDR3 length equals 11 residues. Looked up from germline, CDR1 is SQVTM and CDR2 is ANQGSEA. V lost 2 bases and J 7 bases, leaving 8 bases between the germline ends. The CDR3 region has the DNA TGCAGCGTTGAACTCGGAAATGAAGCTTTCTTT. Translating gives CSVELGNEAFF.

This clonotype appeared many times. This rearrangement joins TRBV7-2 to TRBJ1-2; tentative D call: TRBD1 (6 bases). CDR1 and CDR2 from the germline V gene are SGHTA and FQGNSA. The length of the CDR3 is 16 residues. The germline V and J ends were trimmed by 4 bases and 4 bases, with 19 bases remaining between them. The CDR3 DNA is TGTGCCAGCAGCTCACCCAGACCGAGGGGGGTCTATGGCTACACCTTC. Amino acids: CASSSPRPRGVYGYTF.

Remarks on this clonotype: A much larger clone differs from this one at a single base, so this may be a read error. The chain links TRBV14 to TRBJ1-6; TRBD1 matches at 8 bases. Germline V lookup: CDR1 SGHDN, CDR2 FVKESK. The CDR3 is made up of 15 amino acids. The CDR3 DNA sequence: TGTACCAGCAGCCTGAGGACAGGGTTTGTTTCACCCCTCCACTTT. Its translation: CTSSLRTGFVSPLHF. The complete variable domain, with remaining parts taken from reference TRBV14 and TRBJ1-6, reads EAGVTQFPSHSVIEKGQTVTLRCDPISGHDNLYWYRRVMGKEIKFLLHFVKESKQDESGMPNNRFLAERTGGTYSTLKVQPAELEDSGVYFCTSSLRTGFVSPLHFGNGTRLTVT.

This clonotype appeared many times. The rearrangement uses TRBV12-3 or TRBV12-4 and TRBJ2-2, with 14 bases matching TRBD2. The CDR3 contains 19 residues. V was pared by 7 bases and J by 1 base, with 11 bases of the junction left unmatched. For the CDR3, the DNA is TGTGCCAGCAACGATACCGGGACTAGCGGGGGAGTGAACACCGGGGAGCTGTTTTTT. This sequence encodes CASNDTGTSGGVNTGELFF.

This rearrangement joins TRBV5-6 to TRBJ1-6; no firm D call. V shed 2 bases and J shed 0 bases, with 9 bases lying between them. The length of the CDR3 is 16 residues. Germline values: CDR1 SGHDT, CDR2 YYEEEE. DNA of the CDR3: TGTGCCAGCAGCTTCACTCCGGTCTCCTATAATTCACCCCTCCACTTT. Residues: CASSFTPVSYNSPLHF.

The table lists this clonotype with many counts. This sequence joins TRBV6-2 or TRBV6-3 and TRBJ2-5; D not certain. Trimming shortened V by 5 bases and J by 3 bases, and 10 bases separated the two germline ends. The CDR3 length is 13 residues. The germline V gene encodes CDR1 MNHEY and CDR2 SVGEGT. The DNA for the CDR3 is TGTGCCAGCAGTAGAACAGTTGAAGAGACCCAGTACTTC. Its protein is CASSRTVEETQYF.

This clonotype was counted many times. V is TRBV28 and J is TRBJ2-3; the D is unclear. This CDR3 comprises 14 residues. The germline V gene has CDR1 MDHEN and CDR2 SYDVKM. V was clipped by 3 bases and J by 4 bases, with 11 bases between them. The CDR3 reads CASSFSFGADTQYF. The DNA of the CDR3 is TGTGCCAGCAGTTTCTCCTTTGGGGCAGATACGCAGTATTTT.

This clonotype was counted many times. The chain joins TRBV20-1 to TRBJ1-5; 7 bases are a match to TRBD1. Germline CDR1 DFQATT, CDR2 SNEGSKA (reference sequence). V shed 5 bases, J shed 7 bases, and the junction held 11 bases outside the gene matches. This CDR3 region has 14 residues. CDR3 sequence (DNA): TGCAGTGCTGTCGACAGGGTGAGGGGGCAGCCCCAGCATTTT. Translating gives CSAVDRVRGQPQHF.

A few counts support this clonotype. The chain carries TRBV2 and TRBJ2-3, with TRBD1 identical over 8 bases. Germline CDR1 SNHLY, CDR2 FYNNEI. This CDR3 is 15 amino acids long. J lost 2 bases, V lost 6 bases, and 7 bases had no gene match. The CDR3 here is CASRGQGITTDTQYF. Written as DNA, the CDR3 is TGTGCCAGCAGAGGACAGGGAATTACCACAGATACGCAGTATTTT.

There are many counts of this clonotype. The rearrangement links TRBV7-2 to TRBJ1-3; D unresolved. The V gene lost 6 bases and the J gene lost 3 bases, with 6 bases spanning the gap. CDR3 length equals 12 residues. Per germline, CDR1 SGHTA and CDR2 FQGNSA. CDR3 DNA sequence: TGTGCCAGCAGGCCCTATGGAAACACCATATATTTT. This sequence encodes CASRPYGNTIYF.

This chain joins TRBV5-5 and TRBJ2-1; 8 bases agree with TRBD1. The V gene end was trimmed by 4 bases and the J gene end by 8 bases; junction bases not matched to a gene: 11. The CDR3 spans 15 residues. CDR1 and CDR2 from the germline V gene are SGHKS and YYEKEE (reference sequence). CDR3 in amino acids: CASSLWTSGGHEQFF. CDR3 in DNA: TGTGCCAGCAGCCTATGGACATCAGGGGGCCATGAGCAGTTCTTC.

This clonotype was seen more than once but under ten times. The genes are TRBV20-1 and TRBJ2-7; tentatively, D is TRBD1 (5 bases). This CDR3 spans 14 amino acids. The germline gives CDR1 DFQATT, CDR2 SNEGSKA (reference sequence). The CDR3 sequence: CSTNVPGSSYEQYF. Here the CDR3 DNA reads TGCAGCACCAACGTGCCAGGGTCGTCGTACGAGCAGTACTTC.

This clonotype has at least ten counts. The chain recombines TRBV2 with TRBJ2-1, with D hard to call. The CDR3 consists of 12 residues. The V gene's germline CDR1 is SNHLY and CDR2 FYNNEI. The V gene lost 5 bases and the J gene lost 5 bases, with 7 bases spanning the gap. The CDR3 loop reads CASSPRHNEQFF. The CDR3 bases are TGTGCCAGCAGTCCCCGGCACAATGAGCAGTTCTTC.

This clonotype was seen ten or more times. This rearrangement joins TRBV29-1 to TRBJ2-1; 9 bases map to TRBD2. This CDR3 spans 18 amino acids. J was trimmed by 4 bases and V by 2 bases; bases with no gene match: 15. The germline V gene encodes CDR1 SQVTM and CDR2 ANQGSEA. CDR3 protein: CSVELAGGGRRIYNEQFF. The CDR3 DNA follows: TGCAGCGTTGAATTGGCGGGGGGGGGCCGCCGCATATACAATGAGCAGTTCTTC.

This clonotype occurred a few times. The rearrangement joins TRBV28 to TRBJ1-4, with TRBD1 identical over 10 bases. The V segment lost 7 bases and the J segment 8 bases; nucleotides outside the gene matches: 10. This CDR3 comprises 15 residues. Germline V gene lookup returns CDR1 MDHEN and CDR2 SYDVKM. CDR3 DNA: TGTGCCAGCAACCCCGGGACAGGGGTTTTGGAAAAACTGTTTTTT. It translates to CASNPGTGVLEKLFF.

The sample holds a few counts of this clonotype. The chain recombines TRBV11-2 with TRBJ1-3, with D uncertain. CDR1 is SGHAT, CDR2 FQNNGV, per germline. The CDR3 totals 16 residues. The germline V and J ends were trimmed by 1 base and 1 base, with 11 bases remaining between them. This CDR3 reads CASSLGWRRSGNTIYF. The DNA for the CDR3 is TGTGCCAGCAGCTTAGGGTGGCGGAGGTCTGGAAACACCATATATTTT.

This clonotype was detected many times. The chain couples TRBV9 to TRBJ2-1, with TRBD2 matching 13 bases. V lost 3 bases to trimming and J lost 8 bases; unmatched junction nucleotides: 11. CDR3 length: 17 amino acids. Germline V gives CDR1 SGDLS, CDR2 YYNGEE. The CDR3 here is CASSAHPLAGGPYEQFF. The CDR3 nucleotides read TGTGCCAGCAGCGCCCATCCACTAGCGGGGGGGCCCTATGAGCAGTTCTTC.

This clonotype was observed a few times. The rearrangement uses TRBV19 and TRBJ1-1; the match to TRBD1 covers 7 bases. Trimming cost V 2 bases and J 3 bases; bases outside gene matches: 12. This CDR3 has 17 amino acids. Germline values: CDR1 LNHDA, CDR2 SQIVND (reference sequence). The CDR3 here is CASSIRRQGRGYTEAFF. In DNA, the CDR3 is TGTGCCAGTAGTATAAGGAGACAGGGTCGGGGGTACACTGAAGCTTTCTTT.